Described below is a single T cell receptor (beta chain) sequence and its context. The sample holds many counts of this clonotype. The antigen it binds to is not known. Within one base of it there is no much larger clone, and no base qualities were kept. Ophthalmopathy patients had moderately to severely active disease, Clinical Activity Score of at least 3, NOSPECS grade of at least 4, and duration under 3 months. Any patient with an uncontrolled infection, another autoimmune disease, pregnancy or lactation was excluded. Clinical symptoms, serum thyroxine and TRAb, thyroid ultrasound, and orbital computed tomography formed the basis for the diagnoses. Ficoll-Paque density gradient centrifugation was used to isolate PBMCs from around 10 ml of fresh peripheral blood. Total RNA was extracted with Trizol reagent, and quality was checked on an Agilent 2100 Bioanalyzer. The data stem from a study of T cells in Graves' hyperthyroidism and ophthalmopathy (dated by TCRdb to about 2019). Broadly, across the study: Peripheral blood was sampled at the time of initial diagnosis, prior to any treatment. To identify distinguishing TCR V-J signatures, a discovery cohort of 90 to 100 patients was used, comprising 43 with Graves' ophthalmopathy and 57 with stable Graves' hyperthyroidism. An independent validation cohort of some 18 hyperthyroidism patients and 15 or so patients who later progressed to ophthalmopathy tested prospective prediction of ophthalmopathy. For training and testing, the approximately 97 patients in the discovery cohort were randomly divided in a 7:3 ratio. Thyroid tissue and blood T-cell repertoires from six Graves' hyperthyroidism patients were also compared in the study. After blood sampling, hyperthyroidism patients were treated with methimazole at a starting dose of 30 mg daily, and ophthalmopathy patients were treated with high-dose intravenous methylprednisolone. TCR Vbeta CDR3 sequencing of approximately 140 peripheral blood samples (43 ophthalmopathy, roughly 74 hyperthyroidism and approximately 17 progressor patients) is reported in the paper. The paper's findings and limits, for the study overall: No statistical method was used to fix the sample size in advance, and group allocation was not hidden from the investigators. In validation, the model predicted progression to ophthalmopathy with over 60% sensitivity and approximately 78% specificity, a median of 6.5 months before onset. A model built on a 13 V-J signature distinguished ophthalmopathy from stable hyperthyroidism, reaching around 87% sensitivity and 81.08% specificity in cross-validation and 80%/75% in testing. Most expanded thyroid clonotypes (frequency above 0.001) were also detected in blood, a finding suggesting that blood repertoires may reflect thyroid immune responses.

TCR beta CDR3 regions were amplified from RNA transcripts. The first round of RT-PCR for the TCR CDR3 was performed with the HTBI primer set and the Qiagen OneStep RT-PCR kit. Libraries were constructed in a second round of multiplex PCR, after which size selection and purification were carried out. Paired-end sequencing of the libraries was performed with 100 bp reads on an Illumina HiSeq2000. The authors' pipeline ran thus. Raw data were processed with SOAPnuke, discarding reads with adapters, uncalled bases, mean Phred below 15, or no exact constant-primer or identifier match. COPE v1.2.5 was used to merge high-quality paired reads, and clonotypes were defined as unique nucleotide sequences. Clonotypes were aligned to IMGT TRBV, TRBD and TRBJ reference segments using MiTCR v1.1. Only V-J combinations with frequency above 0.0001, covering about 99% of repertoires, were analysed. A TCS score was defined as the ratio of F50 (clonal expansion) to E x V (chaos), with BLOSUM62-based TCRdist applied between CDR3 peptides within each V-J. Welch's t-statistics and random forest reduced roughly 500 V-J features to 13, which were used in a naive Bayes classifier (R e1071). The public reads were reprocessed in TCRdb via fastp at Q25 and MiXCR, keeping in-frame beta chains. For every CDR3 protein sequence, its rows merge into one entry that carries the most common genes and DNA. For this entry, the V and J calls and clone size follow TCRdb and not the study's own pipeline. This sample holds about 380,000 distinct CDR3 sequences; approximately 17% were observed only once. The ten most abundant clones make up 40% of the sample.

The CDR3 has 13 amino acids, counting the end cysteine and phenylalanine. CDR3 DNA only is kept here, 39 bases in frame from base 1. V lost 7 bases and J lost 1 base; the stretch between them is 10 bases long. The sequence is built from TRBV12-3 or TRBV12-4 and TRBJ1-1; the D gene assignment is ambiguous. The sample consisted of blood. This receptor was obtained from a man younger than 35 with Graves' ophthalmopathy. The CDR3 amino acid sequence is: CASTLDWNTEAFF. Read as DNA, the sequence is TGTGCCAGCACTCTGGACTGGAACACTGAAGCTTTCTTT.